The clone carrying this TCR beta chain appeared a single time. The CDR3 runs to 15 residues. The V segment lost 0 bases and the J segment 1 base; nucleotides outside the gene matches: 2. Germline lookup yields CDR1 SGDLS and CDR2 YYNGEE. This record comes from a study of CD8 T cells in Susac syndrome. The RNA input was about 0.5 to 1 ug, and it was reverse transcribed with random hexamers. TCRdb re-derived calls from the immunoSEQ multiplex PCR reads in MiXCR, one entry per CDR3 protein. Seen here are about 250,000 distinct CDR3 sequences, 85% to 95% observed once, and the top ten hold around 0.067%. The chain uses TRBV9 and TRBJ2-3; 7 positions match TRBD1. The TCR was taken from a human donor with multiple sclerosis. Sequencing input: CD4+ T cells from PBMCs. The chain's CDR3 is CASSVEGAGTDTQYF. CDR3 sequence (DNA): TGTGCCAGCAGCGTAGAGGGGGCCGGCACAGATACGCAGTATTTT.